The source of this T cell receptor beta chain is a study of T cell responses to AZD1222 COVID-19 vaccine. This table comes from immunoSEQ multiplex PCR, and its TCRdb copy is limited to in-frame clones, with some not included. The repertoire holds about 70,000 clones, with 65% to 85% as singletons. Specimen: peripheral blood, collected on day 0 of AZD1222 vaccination. The sequence was collected from an adult in good health.

CDR3: CASSPNRGWSSYEQYF. The CDR3 coding sequence is TGTGCCAGCAGCCCTAACAGGGGATGGAGCTCCTACGAGCAGTACTTC. V and J are TRBV7-2 and TRBJ2-7, with TRBD1 matching over 7 bases. The length of the CDR3 is 16 residues. Germline loops: CDR1 SGHTA, CDR2 FQGNSA. V gave up 5 bases and J gave up 0 bases; unmatched junction bases: 10.